The 27 T cell receptor beta chains below come from one sample, sequenced in a study of shared T cell receptors in the human thymus. Sequenced by immunoSEQ multiplex PCR; TCRdb stores in-frame clones only, minus some. Altogether about 660,000 clones are present, roughly 90% being singletons, with the ten largest covering around 0.0099%. This sample also belongs to another study, concerning human thymus T cells.

Specimen: thymocytes. All receptors come from a boy younger than two with a congenital heart defect.

The chain couples TRBV27 to TRBJ2-5; D not certain. Deletions cut 2 bases from V and 4 bases from J, with 14 bases between. Germline V gene lookup returns CDR1 MNHEY and CDR2 SMNVEV (reference sequence). The CDR3 runs 15 residues. CDR3 nucleotides: TGTGCCAGCAGTTTAAGCCCCACCCGGTCAGAGACCCAGTACTTC. It codes for CASSLSPTRSETQYF.

The table lists this clone with a count of one. The genes are TRBV30 and TRBJ2-3; D unresolved. Germline V gene sequence: CDR1 GTSNPN, CDR2 SVGIG (reference sequence). The CDR3 is made up of 14 amino acids. Trimming took off 3 bases at V and 4 bases at J, with 14 bases between the two ends. CDR3 nucleotides: TGTGCCTGGAGCGGCGGAGAAGGCGCAGATACGCAGTATTTT. Protein product: CAWSGGEGADTQYF.

This sequence joins TRBV21-1 and TRBJ2-7; the D call in the table, TRBD2, was not verified against the DNA. TRBV21-1 is a listed pseudogene. This CDR3 region has 13 residues. Written as DNA, the CDR3 is TGTGCCAGCAGCAAAGGCGGATCTTACGAGCAGTACTTC. Translation gives CASSKGGSYEQYF.

V gene TRBV14 combines with J gene TRBJ1-1; 8 bases align to TRBD1. Unmatched junction bases numbered 8, after V lost 1 base and J lost 4 bases. CDR3 length: 16 residues. Per the germline V gene, CDR1 is SGHDN and CDR2 is FVKESK. The CDR3 here is CASSQVYRGGVTEAFF. Written as DNA, the CDR3 is TGTGCCAGCAGCCAAGTCTACAGGGGGGGGGTCACTGAAGCTTTCTTT.

V usage is TRBV15 and J usage is TRBJ2-2, with 14 bases matching TRBD2. V lost 3 bases and J lost 5; bases outside the gene matches: 2. The CDR3 runs 16 residues. Germline V gene data show CDR1 as LNHNV and CDR2 as YYDKDF (reference sequence). The CDR3 sequence: CATSSRLAGGTGELFF. DNA for the CDR3: TGTGCCACCAGCAGTAGACTAGCGGGAGGGACCGGGGAGCTGTTTTTT.

This clone was seen once. V and J are TRBV6-5 and TRBJ2-5; D possibly corresponds to TRBD1 (5 bases). The CDR3 extends over 10 amino acids. Between the trimmed V and J ends, which lost 11 bases and 5 bases, there was a span of 9 bases. Germline V gene sequence: CDR1 MNHEY, CDR2 SVGAGI. CDR3 nucleotide sequence: TGTGCCTTCTGGGGCGAGACCCAGTACTTC. Translating it yields CAFWGETQYF.

This rearrangement joins TRBV29-1 to TRBJ2-1; D might be TRBD1 (6 bases). The CDR3 has 13 amino acids. Trimming removed 3 bases at V and 6 bases at J, with 12 bases between. Germline CDR1 SQVTM, CDR2 ANQGSEA. CDR3 DNA: TGCAGCGTTGATCTTGGCAGGGGCAATGAGCAGTTCTTC. Translation: CSVDLGRGNEQFF.

This sequence joins TRBV7-2 and TRBJ2-5; 11 nucleotides line up with TRBD2. This CDR3 has 16 residues. V shed 3 bases and J 4 bases; nucleotides not matched to a gene: 7. The germline V gene encodes CDR1 SGHTA and CDR2 FQGNSA. As DNA, the CDR3 is TGTGCCAGCAGCTTCTCTAGCGGGAGGTACAGAGAGACCCAGTACTTC. It specifies CASSFSSGRYRETQYF.

This chain links TRBV23-1 with TRBJ2-7; TRBD2 agrees at 9 bases. TRBV23-1 carries the ORF label, with uncertain function. V shed 2 bases and J 3 bases; nucleotides not matched to a gene: 2. This CDR3 has 14 amino acids. CDR3 DNA: TGCGCCAGCAGTCAACAGCGGGAGGACTACGAGCAGTACTTC. It yields the protein CASSQQREDYEQYF.

The chain employs TRBV28 and TRBJ2-1; 10 bases agree with TRBD2. V lost 6 bases and J lost 2; bases outside the gene matches: 7. Per germline, CDR1 MDHEN and CDR2 SYDVKM. The CDR3 runs to 16 residues. The CDR3 DNA reads as TGTGCCAGCAGCCGTACTAGCGGGAACCCCTACAATGAGCAGTTCTTC. Encoded protein: CASSRTSGNPYNEQFF.

This chain uses TRBV23-1 with TRBJ2-1; 15 nucleotides align to TRBD2. TRBV23-1 is an ORF; its function is uncertain. The V and J ends lost 3 bases and 5 bases, in that order; junction bases with no gene match: 8. The CDR3 extends over 18 amino acids. CDR3 protein: CASSHGTSGRTLDNEQFF. The CDR3, as DNA: TGCGCCAGCAGTCACGGGACTAGCGGGAGGACTCTCGACAATGAGCAGTTCTTC.

V and J are TRBV7-2 and TRBJ2-4; 9 bases agree with TRBD2. Germline CDR1 and CDR2: SGHTA and FQGNSA. V shed 1 base and J 1 base; nucleotides not matched to a gene: 5. CDR3 size: 17 residues. In DNA form, the CDR3 reads TGTGCCAGCAGCTTAGTCGGCGGGAGGGGGGCCAAAAACATTCAGTACTTC. Its translation: CASSLVGGRGAKNIQYF.

The chain employs TRBV25-1 and TRBJ2-5; 12 bases match TRBD2. Germline V gives CDR1 MGHDK, CDR2 SYGVNS. The ends lost 1 base at V and 1 base at J; junction bases unmatched: 4. The CDR3 has 17 residues. The chain's CDR3 is CASSEWGLAGAQETQYF. The CDR3 coding sequence is TGTGCCAGCAGTGAATGGGGACTAGCGGGCGCCCAAGAGACCCAGTACTTC. The full variable domain, in which reference TRBV25-1 and TRBJ2-5 provide the parts outside the CDR3, is EADIYQTPRYLVIGTGKKITLECSQTMGHDKMYWYQQDPGMELHLIHYSYGVNSTEKGDLSSESTVSRIRTEHFPLTLESARPSHTSQYLCASSEWGLAGAQETQYFGPGTRLLVL.

This chain connects TRBV4-2 to TRBJ2-3; TRBD2 agrees at 8 bases. The germline gives CDR1 LGHNA, CDR2 YNFKEQ. V lost 1 base and J lost 2; bases outside the gene matches: 11. This CDR3 is 18 amino acids long. DNA of the CDR3: TGTGCCAGCAGCCAAGTCCCACTAGCGGAACTGCACACAGATACGCAGTATTTT. This translates into CASSQVPLAELHTDTQYF.

The chain recombines TRBV2 with TRBJ2-1, with 9 bases matching TRBD2. Germline CDR1 and CDR2: SNHLY and FYNNEI. CDR3 size: 14 residues. Trimming removed 4 bases from V and 4 bases from J; junction bases left unmatched: 2. In DNA, the CDR3 is TGTGCCAGCAGTGGGCGGGAGGGGTACAATGAGCAGTTCTTC. Encoded protein: CASSGREGYNEQFF. Combining the CDR3 with reference TRBV2 and TRBJ2-1 gives the whole variable domain EPEVTQTPSHQVTQMGQEVILRCVPISNHLYFYWYRQILGQKVEFLVSFYNNEISEKSEIFDDQFSVERPDGSNFTLKIRSTKLEDSAMYFCASSGREGYNEQFFGPGTRLTVL.

The chain links TRBV5-8 to TRBJ2-7; 12 bases agree with TRBD2. V was clipped by 4 bases and J by 4 bases; unmatched bases: 15. Germline V CDR1 and CDR2: SGHTS, YDEGEE. CDR3 length: 18 residues. The CDR3 loop reads CASSPRLAGVRTLYEQYF. The DNA for the CDR3 is TGTGCCAGCAGCCCCCGACTAGCGGGAGTCCGTACACTTTACGAGCAGTACTTC.

The chain carries TRBV6-1 and TRBJ2-4; 12 positions match TRBD1. Trimming cost V 8 bases and J 9 bases; bases outside gene matches: 8. The CDR3 sequence is 14 residues long. CDR1 is MNHNS, CDR2 SASEGT, per germline. CDR3 in amino acids: CASGRDRGPCIQYF. CDR3 bases: TGTGCCAGCGGCCGGGACAGGGGGCCGTGCATTCAGTACTTC.

J is TRBJ1-3 and V is TRBV15; D remains unclear. Germline V CDR1 and CDR2: LNHNV, YYDKDF (reference sequence). Trimming pared 3 bases from V and 0 bases from J, leaving 12 bases between. This CDR3 region has 16 residues. The CDR3 DNA reads TGTGCCACCAGCAGCGCTAACTCCCGCTCTGGAAACACCATATATTTT. Its translation: CATSSANSRSGNTIYF.

DNA for the CDR3: TGTGCCAGCAGCGTCGGCCGGGACAGAGGAAACACCATATATTTT. Encoded protein: CASSVGRDRGNTIYF. The chain is built from TRBV7-2 and TRBJ1-3, with 7 bases that match TRBD1. V dropped 5 bases and J dropped 4; count of bases not matched to a gene: 8. The CDR3 is 15 residues long. Germline V gene sequence: CDR1 SGHTA, CDR2 FQGNSA.

The chain combines TRBV4-1 with TRBJ1-3; D is ambiguous. The CDR3 loop spans 16 amino acids. V was clipped by 5 bases and J by 0 bases, with 14 bases between them. The germline V gene has CDR1 MGHRA and CDR2 YSYEKL. The CDR3 DNA reads TGCGCCAGCAGCAAGGGTAAGCGGACCTCTGGAAACACCATATATTTT. This translates into CASSKGKRTSGNTIYF.

V and J are TRBV25-1 and TRBJ2-1, with 7 bases matching TRBD2. Per germline, CDR1 MGHDK and CDR2 SYGVNS. The CDR3 totals 15 residues. V lost 6 bases and J lost 0; bases outside the gene matches: 5. CDR3 sequence reads: CASRTRGSSYNEQFF. DNA of the CDR3: TGTGCCAGCAGAACTCGCGGGAGCTCCTACAATGAGCAGTTCTTC. Using reference TRBV25-1 and TRBJ2-1 for the parts outside the CDR3, the full variable domain is EADIYQTPRYLVIGTGKKITLECSQTMGHDKMYWYQQDPGMELHLIHYSYGVNSTEKGDLSSESTVSRIRTEHFPLTLESARPSHTSQYLCASRTRGSSYNEQFFGPGTRLTVL.

This clone was found a few times. The chain joins TRBV5-4 to TRBJ1-3, with a possible D match to TRBD1 (5 bases). This CDR3 is 13 amino acids long. Looked up from germline, CDR1 is SGHNT and CDR2 is YYREEE (reference sequence). The V end was cut by 1 base, the J end by 8 bases, with 10 bases between. CDR3 DNA sequence: TGTGCCAGCAGCTTGCCCCGGGGGGACACCATATATTTT. The encoded protein is CASSLPRGDTIYF.

The V gene is TRBV27, the J gene TRBJ2-5; 8 positions match TRBD1. Trimming took 6 bases from V and 2 from J; bases not matched to a gene: 5. In germline, CDR1 is MNHEY, CDR2 SMNVEV (reference sequence). The length of the CDR3 is 14 residues. CDR3 bases: TGTGCCAGCAGGGCCAGGGGGCGGCAAGAGACCCAGTACTTC. Its translation: CASRARGRQETQYF.

This sequence joins TRBV27 and TRBJ1-1, with D hard to call. The length of the CDR3 is 16 residues. Germline CDR1 MNHEY, CDR2 SMNVEV (reference sequence). Trimming cost V 5 bases and J 5 bases, with 21 bases left between them. CDR3 region: CASSPSPSTVYTEAFF. CDR3 DNA sequence: TGTGCCAGCAGTCCGTCCCCATCCACGGTTTATACTGAAGCTTTCTTT.

The rearrangement uses TRBV7-9 and TRBJ1-2, with TRBD1 matching 9 bases. V was clipped by 1 base and J by 1 base; unmatched bases: 13. The germline V gene has CDR1 SEHNR and CDR2 FQNEAQ (reference sequence). The CDR3 runs to 19 residues. Here the CDR3 DNA reads TGTGCCAGCAGCTTAGAGCCGGACAGGGGATCTCATTTTAACTATGGCTACACCTTC. Protein: CASSLEPDRGSHFNYGYTF. The entire variable domain, with the rest obtained from reference TRBV7-9 and TRBJ1-2, is as follows: DTGVSQNPRHKITKRGQNVTFRCDPISEHNRLYWYRQTLGQGPEFLTYFQNEAQLEKSRLLSDRFSAERPKGSFSTLEIQRTEQGDSAMYLCASSLEPDRGSHFNYGYTFGSGTRLTVV.

This clone was recorded a few times. This chain connects TRBV11-3 to TRBJ2-3; tentatively, D is TRBD1 (6 bases). Per the germline V gene, CDR1 is SGHNT and CDR2 is YENEEA. This CDR3 contains 16 residues. V gave up 4 bases and J gave up 6 bases, with 20 bases separating them. As DNA, the CDR3 is TGTGCCAGCAGCTATCCAGGGGAGAGCGTAGAGGATACGCAGTATTTT. It is translated as CASSYPGESVEDTQYF. Supplemented by reference TRBV11-3 and TRBJ2-3, the full variable domain reads EAGVVQSPRYKIIEKKQPVAFWCNPISGHNTLYWYLQNLGQGPELLIRYENEEAVDDSQLPKDRFSAERLKGVDSTLKIQPAELGDSAVYLCASSYPGESVEDTQYFGPGTRLTVL.

V gene TRBV27 combines with J gene TRBJ2-7, with 7 bases lining up with TRBD1. This CDR3 contains 16 residues. Germline V CDR1 and CDR2: MNHEY, SMNVEV (reference sequence). J was trimmed by 2 bases and V by 5 bases; bases with no gene match: 12. The CDR3 is CASSPVGRGGPYEQYF. Written as DNA, the CDR3 is TGTGCCAGCAGTCCCGTTGGCAGAGGGGGCCCCTACGAGCAGTACTTC.